This T cell receptor (beta chain) was found in a study of T cell responses to AZD1222 COVID-19 vaccine. CDR1 is SNHLY and CDR2 is FYNNEI in the germline V gene. The CDR3 is 12 residues long. Between the trimmed V and J ends, which lost 6 bases and 5 bases, there was a span of 10 bases. Clones were read by immunoSEQ multiplex PCR, and TCRdb kept only the in-frame ones, dropping some. The sample shows 130,000 or so clones, approximately 90% of them seen only once. The chain has TRBV2 and TRBJ1-1, with D perhaps matching TRBD1 (5 bases). This sequence originates from an adult who received the AZD1222 COVID-19 vaccine. The source was peripheral blood, collected 28 days after the second AZD1222 dose. CDR3 region: CASSAGGTEAFF. The CDR3 bases are TGTGCCAGCAGCGCCGGGGGAACTGAAGCTTTCTTT.